This is a list of T cell receptor beta chains from one sample in a study of long-term antiretroviral therapy in people with HIV. The method was immunoSEQ multiplex PCR; TCRdb's version includes in-frame clones alone and lacks a portion of them. The data contain tens of thousands of clones, more than 80% of them singletons. Material: unsorted PBMCs, obtained 5 to 5.5 years after starting antiretroviral therapy. These receptors were taken from a woman in her thirties or forties with HIV. CDR3s include the opening cysteine and the closing phenylalanine or tryptophan. Each record gives: V gene, D gene, clone size, J gene, CDR3 protein, CDR3 DNA. D genes are given only for firm matches. Size tells how often a clone was seen (once, few, many) or the class of an expanded clone, and some rows leave it out.

V: TRBV18; D: -; size: once; J: TRBJ1-1; CDR3: CASSPTAKGGEAFF; DNA: TGTGCCAGCTCACCGACAGCCAAAGGAGGTGAAGCTTTCTTT
V: TRBV18; D: TRBD1; size: -; J: TRBJ2-1; CDR3: CASSINSGQYEQFF; DNA: TGTGCCAGCTCAATTAACTCGGGACAGTACGAGCAGTTCTTC
V: TRBV5-6; D: -; size: -; J: TRBJ1-3; CDR3: CASSLGWHSSGNTIYF; DNA: TGTGCCAGCAGCTTGGGTTGGCACAGCTCTGGAAACACCATATATTTT
V: TRBV4-1; D: -; size: -; J: TRBJ1-1; CDR3: CASSLGPANTEAFF; DNA: TGCGCCAGCAGCCTGGGACCAGCTAACACTGAAGCTTTCTTT
V: TRBV4-3; D: TRBD2; size: -; J: TRBJ2-3; CDR3: CASSQGGLAHTDTQYF; DNA: TGCGCCAGCAGCCAAGGTGGACTAGCCCACACAGATACGCAGTATTTT
V: TRBV9; D: TRBD2; size: once; J: TRBJ2-1; CDR3: CASSASGGVVEQFF; DNA: TGTGCCAGCAGCGCTAGCGGGGGGGTGGTTGAGCAGTTCTTC
V: TRBV19; D: TRBD1; size: -; J: TRBJ2-2; CDR3: CASSMGQGSGELFF; DNA: TGTGCCAGTAGTATGGGACAGGGGTCCGGGGAGCTGTTTTTT
V: TRBV7-9; D: TRBD2; size: few; J: TRBJ2-1; CDR3: CASSPGTSNEQFF; DNA: TGTGCCAGCAGCCCCGGGACTAGCAATGAGCAGTTCTTC
V: TRBV7-2; D: -; size: -; J: TRBJ2-3; CDR3: CASSPLGNTDTQYF; DNA: TGTGCCAGCAGCCCGCTAGGGAACACAGATACGCAGTATTTT
V: TRBV4-3; D: TRBD2; size: -; J: TRBJ2-5; CDR3: CASSQDFMLAGGQTQYF; DNA: TGCGCCAGCAGCCAAGATTTTATGCTAGCGGGGGGACAGACCCAGTACTTC
V: TRBV6-1; D: TRBD1; size: -; J: TRBJ1-1; CDR3: CASSARDRGLGTEAFF; DNA: TGTGCCAGCAGTGCAAGGGACAGGGGTTTGGGCACTGAAGCTTTCTTT
V: TRBV30; D: TRBD2; size: -; J: TRBJ2-7; CDR3: CAWSLRLASEQYF; DNA: TGTGCCTGGAGCCTGAGACTAGCGAGTGAGCAGTACTTC
V: TRBV7-2; D: -; size: -; J: TRBJ2-7; CDR3: CASSLGDTSYEQYF; DNA: TGTGCCAGCAGCTTAGGGGACACCTCCTACGAGCAGTACTTC
V: TRBV5-5; D: -; size: -; J: TRBJ2-5; CDR3: CASSLKTEQETQYF; DNA: TGTGCCAGCAGCCTCAAGACAGAACAAGAGACCCAGTACTTC
V: TRBV23-1; D: -; size: -; J: TRBJ1-2; CDR3: CASSRARENGYTF; DNA: TGCGCCAGCAGTCGAGCGAGGGAGAACGGCTACACCTTC
V: TRBV7-9; D: TRBD1; size: -; J: TRBJ1-4; CDR3: CASSPGQVDEKLFF; DNA: TGTGCCAGCAGCCCCGGACAGGTCGACGAAAAACTGTTTTTT
V: TRBV30; D: -; size: -; J: TRBJ2-1; CDR3: CAWRYRGRAPRNEQFF; DNA: TGTGCCTGGAGGTATAGGGGTAGGGCCCCTAGGAATGAGCAGTTCTTC
V: TRBV5-1; D: TRBD1; size: few; J: TRBJ1-2; CDR3: CASSLGGQGYRDGYTF; DNA: TGCGCCAGCAGCTTGGGGGGACAGGGTTATCGCGATGGCTACACCTTC
V: TRBV5-1; D: -; size: -; J: TRBJ2-5; CDR3: CASSLTQPQETQYF; DNA: TGCGCCAGCAGCTTAACGCAGCCCCAAGAGACCCAGTACTTC
V: TRBV10-2; D: TRBD1; size: -; J: TRBJ2-2; CDR3: CASSEGTGATGELFF; DNA: TGCGCCAGCAGTGAGGGGACAGGGGCCACCGGGGAGCTGTTTTTT
V: TRBV7-8; D: -; size: once; J: TRBJ1-1; CDR3: CASSLEGSRPERAFF; DNA: TGTGCCAGCAGCTTAGAGGGTAGCAGGCCTGAACGAGCTTTCTTT
V: TRBV7-9; D: -; size: once; J: TRBJ1-2; CDR3: CASSPNLGLYGYTF; DNA: TGTGCCAGCAGCCCTAACTTAGGACTCTATGGCTACACCTTC
V: TRBV13; D: -; size: -; J: TRBJ2-7; CDR3: CASSLGNEQYF; DNA: TGTGCCAGCAGCTTAGGAAACGAGCAGTACTTC
V: TRBV19; D: TRBD1; size: -; J: TRBJ1-2; CDR3: CASRIRYGQGDSYTF; DNA: TGTGCCAGTAGGATTAGGTACGGACAGGGGGACAGCTACACCTTC
V: TRBV7-6; D: TRBD1; size: -; J: TRBJ2-2; CDR3: CASSLVAGRDRANTGELFF; DNA: TGTGCCAGCAGCTTAGTCGCTGGTAGAGACAGGGCGAACACCGGGGAGCTGTTTTTT
V: TRBV21-1; D: -; size: -; J: TRBJ2-7; CDR3: CASSKTGTSKYF; DNA: TGTGCCAGCAGCAAAACCGGGACTAGCAAGTACTTC
V: TRBV4-1; D: -; size: once; J: TRBJ2-3; CDR3: CASSQAGGTSTDTQYF; DNA: TGCGCCAGCAGCCAAGCAGGAGGAACTAGCACAGATACGCAGTATTTT
V: TRBV9; D: TRBD2; size: once; J: TRBJ2-5; CDR3: CASSLDIGAGGLETQYF; DNA: TGTGCCAGCAGCCTAGACATCGGAGCGGGGGGGCTCGAGACCCAGTACTTC
V: TRBV5-8; D: TRBD1; size: -; J: TRBJ2-2; CDR3: CASSAHRQGAYTGELFF; DNA: TGTGCCAGCAGCGCACATAGACAGGGGGCTTACACCGGGGAGCTGTTTTTT
V: TRBV7-2; D: -; size: -; J: TRBJ2-3; CDR3: CASSYIAASTDTQYF; DNA: TGTGCCAGCAGCTACATAGCGGCTAGCACAGATACGCAGTATTTT
V: TRBV5-4; D: -; size: few; J: TRBJ2-3; CDR3: CASSTRSGTQYF; DNA: TGTGCCAGCAGTACCAGGTCAGGTACGCAGTATTTT
V: TRBV9; D: -; size: few; J: TRBJ1-3; CDR3: CASSAHVLTGRTGNTIYF; DNA: TGTGCCAGCAGCGCTCACGTTTTAACAGGGCGGACTGGAAACACCATATATTTT
V: TRBV11-3; D: TRBD2; size: -; J: TRBJ2-1; CDR3: CASSFLAGGHTSGNEQFF; DNA: TGTGCCAGCAGCTTTTTAGCGGGGGGCCATACGTCAGGCAATGAGCAGTTCTTC
V: TRBV2; D: -; size: once; J: TRBJ2-2; CDR3: CASSGGTVNTGELFF; DNA: TGTGCCAGCAGTGGAGGGACTGTGAACACCGGGGAGCTGTTTTTT
V: TRBV19; D: -; size: -; J: TRBJ2-7; CDR3: CASSLQAGSYEQYF; DNA: TGTGCCAGTAGTCTTCAGGCTGGCTCCTACGAGCAGTACTTC
V: TRBV6-5; D: TRBD1; size: once; J: TRBJ1-1; CDR3: CAIKQGEANTEAFF; DNA: TGTGCCATCAAACAGGGGGAGGCGAACACTGAAGCTTTCTTT
V: TRBV13; D: TRBD2; size: -; J: TRBJ2-1; CDR3: CASSLESGGRAYNEQFF; DNA: TGTGCCAGCAGCTTAGAAAGCGGCGGGAGGGCGTACAATGAGCAGTTCTTC
V: TRBV30; D: -; size: -; J: TRBJ1-1; CDR3: CAWTGWAANTEAFF; DNA: TGTGCCTGGACTGGGTGGGCAGCGAACACTGAAGCTTTCTTT
V: TRBV6-1; D: -; size: -; J: TRBJ2-2; CDR3: CASSEALLVFGTGELFF; DNA: TGTGCCAGCAGTGAAGCGCTTCTGGTCTTCGGCACCGGGGAGCTGTTTTTT
V: TRBV27; D: -; size: -; J: TRBJ1-3; CDR3: CASSFTGGNTIYF; DNA: TGTGCCAGCAGTTTCACAGGGGGAAACACCATATATTTT
V: TRBV6-1; D: TRBD1; size: -; J: TRBJ2-3; CDR3: CASRPGQGRTDTQYF; DNA: TGTGCCAGCAGGCCGGGACAGGGACGCACAGATACGCAGTATTTT
V: TRBV7-8; D: -; size: once; J: TRBJ2-6; CDR3: CASSLNQGSGTGANVLTF; DNA: TGTGCCAGCAGCTTAAATCAGGGGTCGGGCACTGGGGCCAACGTCCTGACTTTC
V: TRBV30; D: -; size: -; J: TRBJ2-2; CDR3: CAWSRVLNTGELFF; DNA: TGTGCCTGGTCCCGGGTCCTGAACACCGGGGAGCTGTTTTTT
V: TRBV4-1; D: TRBD2; size: -; J: TRBJ2-1; CDR3: CASSLTSGEQFF; DNA: TGCGCCAGCAGCTTGACTAGCGGTGAGCAGTTCTTC
V: TRBV7-9; D: TRBD2; size: -; J: TRBJ2-1; CDR3: CASSEASGGDNEQFF; DNA: TGTGCCAGCAGCGAGGCTAGCGGGGGTGACAATGAGCAGTTCTTC
V: TRBV12-5; D: -; size: -; J: TRBJ1-1; CDR3: CASGPMGGRTEAFF; DNA: TGTGCTAGTGGTCCTATGGGGGGCCGGACTGAAGCTTTCTTT